This T cell receptor (beta chain) appears in the sequencing data of a study of shared clonotypes between healthy human individuals. Study at large: Each donor's CD8 memory used one plate, CD8 naive two, each CD4 subset three.

General study findings and limits: The study's rarefaction showed incomplete sorted-subset sequencing despite large depth. Larger richness was generally estimated for naive than memory subsets. It was only blood that was sampled, and tissue repertoires likely differ.

From germline, CDR1 is SGHTA and CDR2 FQGTGA. V gave up 2 bases and J gave up 3 bases, with 7 bases separating them. The CDR3 contains 13 residues. This clone was seen only once. Antigen specificity is unknown. The data were produced by immunoSEQ multiplex PCR, yet TCRdb's version contains in-frame clones alone and is incomplete. The sample comprises 1.6 million or so clones, approximately 98.5% of which are singletons, and about 0.34% rests with the top ten. Specimen: naive CD4+ T cells sorted from blood. Subset indicated: CD45RA+ positively selected. The genes are TRBV7-3 and TRBJ2-5; D is tentatively TRBD1 or TRBD2 (5 bases each). The clonotype was recovered from a man aged 30 to 45 in good health. CDR3 sequence: CASSLGGEETQYF. CDR3 in DNA: TGTGCCAGCAGCTTAGGGGGAGAAGAGACCCAGTACTTC.